Listed below are T cell receptor beta chains from one sample, sequenced in a study of technical replicates of blood from several donors. TCRdb's table, derived via immunoSEQ multiplex PCR, lists solely in-frame clones and lacks some. The data contain 50,000 to 65,000 clones, about 91% of them seen just once; the ten biggest clones take up more than 4%. Source material: PBMCs. The receptors derive from a human donor in good health. Some clones in this sample may be carry-over from other donors' samples. Each CDR3 is given with its conserved first and last residue. A D gene is named only where the DNA matches it firmly. The size of a clone is reported for some rows only, either as once, few or many, or as a class for expanded clones.

>TRBJ2-2|TRBV19|NA|NA
CASSMWGPRRTGELFF
TGTGCCAGTAGTATGTGGGGGCCACGCCGCACCGGGGAGCTGTTTTTT
>TRBJ1-2|TRBV7-9|NA|NA
CASSLVGGYTF
TGTGCCAGCAGCTTAGTGGGCGGCTACACCTTC
>TRBJ2-7|TRBV4-1|TRBD1|NA
CASSQDGQGAFYEQYF
TGCGCCAGCAGCCAAGATGGACAGGGGGCTTTTTACGAGCAGTACTTC
>TRBJ1-4|TRBV2|TRBD1|NA
CASSGTGKEKLFF
TGTGCCAGCAGCGGGACAGGGAAAGAAAAACTGTTTTTT
>TRBJ2-7|TRBV7-8|TRBD2|NA
CASSWGGIGAHYEQYF
TGTGCCAGCAGCTGGGGGGGGATCGGCGCCCACTACGAGCAGTACTTC
>TRBJ1-3|TRBV6-4|TRBD1|NA
CASTGTGGLSGNTIYF
TGTGCCAGCACAGGGACAGGGGGACTCTCTGGAAACACCATATATTTT
>TRBJ2-7|TRBV30|TRBD2|NA
CAWSVGSGSQYEQYF
TGTGCCTGGAGTGTGGGTAGCGGGAGTCAGTACGAGCAGTACTTC
>TRBJ2-2|TRBV4-3|TRBD2|NA
CASSRGTSGGETGELFF
TGCGCCAGCAGCCGCGGGACTAGCGGGGGGGAAACCGGGGAGCTGTTTTTT
>TRBJ1-2|TRBV15|TRBD1|NA
CATSRDQQGGYTF
TGTGCCACCAGCAGAGATCAACAGGGGGGCTACACCTTC
>TRBJ2-7|TRBV7-2|NA|NA
CASSPARPGEQYF
TGTGCCAGCAGCCCCGCCCGGCCGGGGGAGCAGTACTTC
>TRBJ1-6|TRBV11-2|NA|NA
CASSVRGENSPLHF
TGTGCCAGCAGCGTCAGGGGAGAGAATTCACCCCTCCACTTT
>TRBJ2-3|TRBV10-3|TRBD2|NA
CAISEGGSGGADTQYF
TGTGCCATCAGTGAGGGAGGAAGCGGGGGGGCAGATACGCAGTATTTT
>TRBJ2-1|TRBV11-2|TRBD2|once
CASSISPGLAGVVEQFF
TGTGCCAGCAGCATCTCGCCGGGACTAGCGGGGGTCGTTGAGCAGTTCTTC
>TRBJ2-7|TRBV5-1|NA|NA
CASSWRDSGAYEQYF
TGCGCCAGCAGCTGGAGGGACAGTGGAGCCTACGAGCAGTACTTC
>TRBJ2-1|TRBV7-7|NA|NA
CASSGSQTSYNEQFF
TGTGCCAGCAGTGGGAGCCAAACATCCTACAATGAGCAGTTCTTC
>TRBJ1-3|TRBV6-5|NA|NA
CASSSNLVSGNTIYF
TGTGCCAGCAGTTCGAACTTAGTCTCTGGAAACACCATATATTTT
>TRBJ1-2|TRBV6-1|TRBD1|NA
CASRGQGGYGYTF
TGTGCCAGTCGGGGACAGGGGGGCTATGGCTACACCTTC
>TRBJ2-7|TRBV9|TRBD1|NA
CASSVGTGPLSYEQYF
TGTGCCAGCAGCGTAGGGACAGGGCCCCTCTCCTACGAGCAGTACTTC
>TRBJ1-1|TRBV7-9|NA|NA
CASSLDRDQGEAFF
TGTGCCAGCAGCTTAGACAGGGACCAGGGTGAAGCTTTCTTT
>TRBJ2-7|TRBV11-3|NA|NA
CASSRWGDTEEQYF
TGTGCCAGCAGCAGGTGGGGAGACACGGAAGAGCAGTACTTC
>TRBJ2-7|TRBV19|TRBD1|NA
CASSIGQGVGEQYF
TGTGCCAGTAGTATCGGACAGGGGGTGGGTGAGCAGTACTTC
>TRBJ2-3|TRBV30|NA|few
CALLSGGTDTQYF
TGTGCCTTACTGTCGGGGGGCACAGATACGCAGTATTTT
>TRBJ2-1|TRBV5-4|TRBD2|NA
CASSLWTSNEQFF
TGTGCCAGCAGCCTCTGGACTAGCAATGAGCAGTTCTTC
>TRBJ1-4|TRBV7-2|TRBD1|few
CASSLEPGGKKLFF
TGTGCCAGCAGCTTAGAGCCAGGGGGGAAAAAACTGTTTTTT
>TRBJ2-7|TRBV4-3|NA|NA
CASSQERRGAYEQYF
TGCGCCAGCAGCCAAGAACGGAGGGGCGCCTACGAGCAGTACTTC
>TRBJ2-2|TRBV4-2|NA|once
CASSQDLIKLGTANTGELFF
TGTGCCAGCAGCCAAGATTTAATTAAGTTGGGCACCGCGAACACCGGGGAGCTGTTTTTT
>TRBJ2-1|TRBV27|TRBD2|NA
CASSIAGGFAEQFF
TGTGCCAGCAGTATAGCGGGGGGGTTTGCTGAGCAGTTCTTC
>TRBJ1-1|TRBV5-1|TRBD1|NA
CASSSGQGDLNTEAFF
TGCGCCAGCAGCTCTGGACAGGGGGATTTGAACACTGAAGCTTTCTTT
>TRBJ1-2|TRBV27|NA|NA
CASSSPGTHGYTF
TGTGCCAGCAGCTCCCCCGGGACACATGGCTACACCTTC
>TRBJ2-7|TRBV5-3|NA|once
CARSLVRGAYEQYF
TGTGCCAGAAGCTTGGTTCGGGGGGCTTACGAGCAGTACTTC
>TRBJ2-7|TRBV10-3|NA|NA
CAIRAEPGPYEQYF
TGTGCCATCAGAGCGGAGCCTGGCCCCTACGAGCAGTACTTC
>TRBJ1-1|TRBV27|NA|NA
CASRFDRGAANTEAFF
TGTGCCAGCAGATTCGACCGGGGGGCAGCCAACACTGAAGCTTTCTTT
>TRBJ1-1|TRBV2|NA|NA
CASSVFGRVGTEAFF
TGTGCCAGCAGTGTATTTGGCAGGGTCGGCACTGAAGCTTTCTTT
>TRBJ2-7|TRBV7-2|TRBD2|NA
CASSLYASGQAYEQYF
TGTGCCAGCAGCTTATACGCTAGCGGGCAAGCCTACGAGCAGTACTTC
>TRBJ2-1|TRBV5-6|NA|NA
CASSYRQLNNEQFF
TGTGCCAGCAGCTACAGACAGTTGAACAATGAGCAGTTCTTC
>TRBJ2-7|TRBV10-3|TRBD2|NA
CAGGGGGPYEQYF
TGTGCCGGGGGTGGCGGGGGTCCCTACGAGCAGTACTTC
>TRBJ1-1|TRBV21-1|NA|NA
CASSKTTKALEGTEAFF
TGTGCCAGCAGCAAAACCACGAAGGCCCTTGAGGGCACTGAAGCTTTCTTT
>TRBJ1-2|TRBV29-1|NA|NA
CSVSTGSYGYTF
TGCAGCGTCTCCACCGGGAGCTATGGCTACACCTTC
>TRBJ2-5|TRBV7-2|NA|NA
CASSLMDRTQYF
TGTGCCAGCAGCTTAATGGACAGGACCCAGTACTTC
>TRBJ2-7|TRBV6-1|NA|NA
CASSVGVSSYEQYF
TGTGCCAGCAGTGTCGGGGTTAGTTCCTACGAGCAGTACTTC
>TRBJ2-6|TRBV10-3|NA|NA
CATSKQGLHGANVLTF
TGTGCCACATCCAAGCAGGGGCTTCATGGGGCCAACGTCCTGACTTTC
>TRBJ2-1|TRBV12-5|TRBD1|few
CASATSGTVNEQFF
TGTGCTAGTGCCACCTCCGGGACAGTCAATGAGCAGTTCTTC
>TRBJ2-3|TRBV9|TRBD2|NA
CASSQRTSGRAPDTQYF
TGTGCCAGCAGCCAACGAACGAGCGGGAGGGCCCCAGATACGCAGTATTTT
>TRBJ2-7|TRBV18|TRBD1|NA
CASSPRGQSSYEQYF
TGTGCCAGCTCACCGAGGGGGCAGAGCTCCTACGAGCAGTACTTC
>TRBJ2-3|TRBV7-9|TRBD2|NA
CASSPGLAGGPDTQYF
TGTGCCAGCAGCCCTGGACTAGCGGGGGGTCCAGATACGCAGTATTTT
>TRBJ1-2|TRBV4-1|NA|NA
CASSLLTSGDYGYTF
TGCGCCAGCAGCCTATTAACTTCAGGGGACTATGGCTACACCTTC
>TRBJ1-6|TRBV10-3|NA|NA
CAISEYSGNSPLHF
TGTGCCATCAGTGAGTACAGCGGAAATTCACCCCTCCACTTT
>TRBJ1-6|TRBV7-9|NA|NA
CASSLGGRSYNSPLHF
TGTGCCAGCAGCTTGGGGGGGAGATCCTATAATTCACCCCTCCACTTT
>TRBJ2-2|TRBV10-1|TRBD2|NA
CANTSGGPNTGELFF
TGCGCCAACACTAGCGGGGGGCCGAACACCGGGGAGCTGTTTTTT
>TRBJ1-2|TRBV18|NA|NA
CASSPALYGYTF
TGTGCCAGCTCACCGGCCCTCTATGGCTACACCTTC
>TRBJ2-1|TRBV9|TRBD1|NA
CASSYGQGLEQFF
TGTGCCAGCAGCTATGGACAGGGACTTGAGCAGTTCTTC
>TRBJ2-2|TRBV2|NA|NA
CASSEAGALGELFF
TGTGCCAGCAGTGAAGCGGGGGCGCTGGGGGAGCTGTTTTTT
>TRBJ1-5|TRBV6-5|NA|NA
CASSYVRGNQPQHF
TGTGCCAGCAGTTACGTCCGAGGCAATCAGCCCCAGCATTTT
>TRBJ1-1|TRBV30|TRBD1|NA
CAWSVQGVTEAFF
TGTGCCTGGAGTGTACAGGGGGTCACTGAAGCTTTCTTT
>TRBJ2-2|TRBV5-1|TRBD1|NA
CASSATGGMTGELFF
TGCGCCAGCAGCGCGACAGGGGGGATGACCGGGGAGCTGTTTTTT